Below, 32 T cell receptor beta chains from the same sample are listed, as sequenced in a study of cytomegalovirus exposure and HLA in healthy donors. Researchers ran the PCR with 60 Vbeta and 13 Jbeta primers. The table came from immunoSEQ multiplex PCR; TCRdb's copy has only in-frame clones and leaves some out. The sample contains roughly 150,000 clones, roughly 9.8% of which appear only once. What was sequenced was PBMCs. The receptors were gathered from a man aged 45-65 years in good health and CMV-seronegative.

This clone was detected a few times. The gene calls are TRBV29-1 and TRBJ2-7, with a tentative D call TRBD2 (6 bases). The V gene's germline CDR1 is SQVTM and CDR2 ANQGSEA. The length of the CDR3 is 12 residues. Trimming took off 3 bases at V and 7 bases at J, with 13 bases between the two ends. CDR3 bases: TGCAGCGTTGATAGCGGCAGACGGGAGCAGTACTTC. Translation: CSVDSGRREQYF.

This clone turned up a few times. The genes are TRBV11-2 and TRBJ2-2; weak D call: TRBD2 (5 bases). This CDR3 region has 16 residues. Trimming left V 5 bases short and J 0 bases short, with 13 bases between. Germline V gene lookup returns CDR1 SGHAT and CDR2 FQNNGV. The CDR3 bases are TGTGCCAGCAGCGGGTGGACTCCCGCGAACACCGGGGAGCTGTTTTTT. This codes for CASSGWTPANTGELFF.

The CDR3 sequence is CASSLDRAGLSEQYF. In DNA form, the CDR3 reads TGTGCCAGCAGTTTGGACAGGGCCGGTCTGAGCGAGCAGTACTTC. This chain links TRBV27 with TRBJ2-7; 8 nucleotides agree with TRBD1. The germline V gene has CDR1 MNHEY and CDR2 SMNVEV (reference sequence). Trimming at V came to 3 bases and at J to 6 bases, leaving 10 bases not matched to a gene. The length of the CDR3 is 15 residues.

The V gene is TRBV5-4, the J gene TRBJ2-5; 11 bases agree with TRBD2. CDR3 size: 14 residues. CDR1 is SGHNT, CDR2 YYREEE, per germline (reference sequence). Unmatched junction bases numbered 3, after V lost 3 bases and J lost 5 bases. The CDR3 sequence is CASSSSGGQETQYF. The CDR3 DNA follows: TGTGCCAGCAGCTCTAGCGGGGGGCAGGAGACCCAGTACTTC.

This clone has only a few counts. The chain uses TRBV30 and TRBJ2-6; D might be TRBD2 (5 bases). CDR1 and CDR2 (germline): GTSNPN, SVGIG (reference sequence). The CDR3 is made up of 13 amino acids. In DNA form, the CDR3 reads TGTGCTAGGGAGCACTCTGGGGCCAACGTCCTGACTTTC. Protein product: CAREHSGANVLTF. The variable domain in full, with the rest retrieved from reference TRBV30 and TRBJ2-6, is SQTIHQWPATLVQPVGSPLSLECTVEGTSNPNLYWYRQAAGRGLQLLFYSVGIGQISSEVPQNLSASRPQDRQFILSSKKLLLSDSGFYLCAREHSGANVLTFGAGSRLTVL.

There are a few counts of this clone. The chain recombines TRBV12-5 with TRBJ2-3; possibly TRBD1 for D (5 bases). V gave up 0 bases and J gave up 0 bases, with 16 bases separating them. The CDR3 is made up of 18 amino acids. Germline loops: CDR1 LGHNT, CDR2 FRNRAP. CDR3 in amino acids: CASGLVRDGASSTDTQYF. The CDR3 nucleotides read TGTGCTAGTGGTTTGGTCAGGGATGGGGCCTCTAGCACAGATACGCAGTATTTT.

The chain has TRBV27 and TRBJ1-5; D is undetermined. Germline V gives CDR1 MNHEY, CDR2 SMNVEV (reference sequence). V lost 2 bases and J 7 bases, leaving 12 bases between the germline ends. This CDR3 has 14 residues. Here the CDR3 reads CASSLSRGGQPQHF. The CDR3 DNA sequence: TGTGCCAGCAGTTTAAGCCGGGGTGGGCAGCCCCAGCATTTT.

This clone was observed a handful of times. The rearrangement uses TRBV12-5 and TRBJ1-5, with TRBD1 identical over 8 bases. This CDR3 comprises 17 residues. The ends lost 1 base at V and 10 bases at J; junction bases unmatched: 15. The germline CDR1 and CDR2 sequences are LGHNT and FRNRAP. The DNA for the CDR3 is TGTGCTAGTGGTTTGGCAGCAACAGGGGGAGGAAGGGGACCCCAGCATTTT. Translated, it gives CASGLAATGGGRGPQHF.

This clone was picked up a small number of times. The gene calls are TRBV2 and TRBJ1-5, with a possible D match to TRBD1 (6 bases). This CDR3 has 13 amino acids. V was pared by 5 bases and J by 4 bases, with 9 bases between. The germline V gene encodes CDR1 SNHLY and CDR2 FYNNEI. The CDR3 is CASSQGHNQPQHF. The CDR3 nucleotides read TGTGCCAGCAGTCAGGGGCATAATCAGCCCCAGCATTTT.

To note about this clone: The junction departs from the called germline gene at one end, perhaps through a read error. The J gene is TRBJ2-1, the V gene TRBV7-2, with 8 bases fitting TRBD2. CDR3 length equals 17 residues. The germline gives CDR1 SGHTA, CDR2 FQGNSA. CDR3 nucleotides: TGTGCCAGCAGCTTATTTTACGCAACTAGCGGTTACAATGGGCAGTTCTTC. Protein: CASSLFYATSGYNGQFF.

This clone turned up a few times. The chain joins TRBV7-6 to TRBJ2-7; TRBD2 matches at 10 bases. V lost 5 bases to trimming and J lost 4 bases; unmatched junction nucleotides: 8. The V gene's germline CDR1 is SGHVS and CDR2 FNYEAQ. This CDR3 has 15 amino acids. This chain's CDR3 is CASSPSSGSKYEQYF. The CDR3 coding sequence is TGTGCCAGCAGCCCTTCTAGCGGGAGTAAGTACGAGCAGTACTTC.

This clone was counted a few times. A junction end diverges from the germline sequence, so it may reflect a read error. The CDR3: CASSSYMGSDQPQHF. The CDR3, as DNA: TGTGCCAGCTCAAGTTACATGGGTAGCGATCAGCCCCAGCATTTT. The rearrangement uses TRBV18 and TRBJ1-5; D gene uncertain. Germline V CDR1 and CDR2: KGHSH, LQKENI. There are 15 residues in the CDR3.

The rearrangement links TRBV5-6 to TRBJ2-7, with D hard to call. V was cut by 4 bases and J by 3 bases, with 11 bases left in between. Per germline, CDR1 SGHDT and CDR2 YYEEEE. This CDR3 region has 13 residues. The CDR3 sequence: CASSAALRYEQYF. In nucleotides, the CDR3 is TGTGCCAGCAGCGCCGCTCTGCGCTACGAGCAGTACTTC.

A few counts support this clone. V is TRBV5-1 and J is TRBJ2-1; the D is unclear. The CDR3 covers 16 residues. CDR1 is SGHRS, CDR2 YFSETQ, per germline. V was shortened by 0 bases and J by 1 base, with 11 bases between the two germline ends. This CDR3 reads CASSLDAAASYNEQFF. The CDR3 bases are TGCGCCAGCAGCTTGGATGCGGCAGCTTCCTACAATGAGCAGTTCTTC.

This rearrangement joins TRBV4-1 to TRBJ2-1, with a weak D call TRBD2 (5 bases). The germline V and J ends were trimmed by 0 bases and 0 bases, with 9 bases remaining between them. CDR3 size: 16 residues. Germline-derived CDR1 and CDR2 are MGHRA and YSYEKL. The CDR3 spells CASSQDGISSYNEQFF. CDR3 in DNA: TGCGCCAGCAGCCAAGACGGGATAAGCTCCTACAATGAGCAGTTCTTC.

There are a few counts of this clone. The chain has TRBV29-1 and TRBJ2-4, with 10 bases matching TRBD2. Germline assignment: CDR1 SQVTM and CDR2 ANQGSEA. J lost 1 base, V lost 7 bases, and 13 bases had no gene match. The CDR3 consists of 17 residues. The CDR3 coding sequence is TGCAGCGCTCTACTAGCGGGATACCCCCTGGCCAAAAACATTCAGTACTTC. As protein: CSALLAGYPLAKNIQYF.

This clone was seen a handful of times. J is TRBJ1-1 and V is TRBV7-9; 12 bases map to TRBD1. In germline, CDR1 is SEHNR, CDR2 FQNEAQ (reference sequence). The CDR3 loop spans 16 amino acids. V lost 3 bases and J lost 4; bases outside the gene matches: 6. The CDR3 coding sequence is TGTGCCAGCAGCTTCGGGACAGGGGGCCTCGGCACTGAAGCTTTCTTT. Protein sequence: CASSFGTGGLGTEAFF.

The sample holds a few counts of this clone. This chain joins TRBV18 and TRBJ2-6; 7 bases map to TRBD1. The CDR3 runs to 16 residues. V dropped 6 bases and J dropped 0; count of bases not matched to a gene: 5. The germline gives CDR1 KGHSH, CDR2 LQKENI. In nucleotides, the CDR3 is TGTGCCAGCTCGGGGACAGTCCCCTCTGGGGCCAACGTCCTGACTTTC. It encodes CASSGTVPSGANVLTF.

This clone was observed a handful of times. The chain is built from TRBV19 and TRBJ1-2; TRBD1 is a possible D gene (5 bases). The length of the CDR3 is 13 residues. V gave up 7 bases and J gave up 4 bases, with 13 bases separating them. Germline values: CDR1 LNHDA, CDR2 SQIVND (reference sequence). The CDR3 sequence is CASTVDSLYGYTF. CDR3 bases: TGTGCCAGTACCGTAGACAGTCTCTATGGCTACACCTTC.

This clone was found once. The chain recombines TRBV7-9 with TRBJ1-2; D not resolved. The CDR3 is made up of 12 amino acids. Trimming removed 5 bases at V and 6 bases at J, with 10 bases between. Germline-derived CDR1 and CDR2 are SEHNR and FQNEAQ (reference sequence). The CDR3 DNA reads as TGTGCCAGCAGCGAGGCGTCCCATGGCTACACCTTC. Its translation: CASSEASHGYTF.

This clone was found a few times. This chain links TRBV4-1 with TRBJ1-5; 7 bases line up with TRBD1. CDR1 and CDR2 from the germline V gene are MGHRA and YSYEKL. V shed 0 bases, J shed 2 bases, and the junction held 10 bases outside the gene matches. This CDR3 has 18 amino acids. Written as DNA, the CDR3 is TGCGCCAGCAGCCAAGATGTCAGGGGGATAAATCGCAATCAGCCCCAGCATTTT. It is translated as CASSQDVRGINRNQPQHF.

J is TRBJ1-4 and V is TRBV29-1; 9 nucleotides match TRBD1. The length of the CDR3 is 13 residues. Per the germline V gene, CDR1 is SQVTM and CDR2 is ANQGSEA. J gave up 8 bases and V 6 bases, and 7 bases lay outside the gene matches. CDR3 region: CSVSGQGREKLFF. The CDR3 bases are TGCAGCGTCTCGGGACAGGGACGGGAAAAACTGTTTTTT.

This clone was counted a few times. The chain employs TRBV19 and TRBJ1-4, with 8 bases that match TRBD1. Germline V gene data show CDR1 as LNHDA and CDR2 as SQIVND (reference sequence). Trimming at V came to 3 bases and at J to 8 bases, leaving 8 bases not matched to a gene. The CDR3 covers 15 residues. The CDR3 DNA reads as TGTGCCAGTAGTATTACACAGGGGGATGTCGAAAAACTGTTTTTT. This gives the protein CASSITQGDVEKLFF.

The chain uses TRBV29-1 and TRBJ2-5; TRBD2 matches 9 bases. Germline CDR1 is SQVTM and CDR2 is ANQGSEA. CDR3 length: 15 amino acids. J gave up 4 bases and V 2 bases, and 8 bases lay outside the gene matches. The chain's CDR3 is CSVERGGGAGETQYF. DNA for the CDR3: TGCAGCGTTGAAAGGGGCGGGGGGGCCGGAGAGACCCAGTACTTC.

This sequence joins TRBV9 and TRBJ1-1, with 7 nucleotides matching TRBD1. V shed 0 bases, J shed 5 bases, and the junction held 7 bases outside the gene matches. Germline V lookup: CDR1 SGDLS, CDR2 YYNGEE. The CDR3 sequence is 15 residues long. Here the CDR3 reads CASSVEGRGLTEAFF. The DNA for the CDR3 is TGTGCCAGCAGCGTAGAGGGCAGGGGGTTAACTGAAGCTTTCTTT.

The chain is built from TRBV7-8 and TRBJ2-7; 12 nucleotides align to TRBD2. Germline CDR1 SGHVS, CDR2 FQNEAQ. This CDR3 spans 16 amino acids. After removal of 5 bases from V and 2 bases from J, the junction contained 7 bases not matched to a gene. The CDR3, as DNA: TGTGCCAGCAGCGCTAGCGGGAGGGCCTCTACCTACGAGCAGTACTTC. This translates into CASSASGRASTYEQYF.

This rearrangement joins TRBV25-1 to TRBJ1-6; TRBD1 is a possible D gene (5 bases). Germline V gene data show CDR1 as MGHDK and CDR2 as SYGVNS. Deletions cut 7 bases from V and 4 bases from J, with 8 bases between. The CDR3 sequence is 13 residues long. The CDR3 region has the DNA TGTGCCAGCACCAGGGAATATAATTCACCCCTCCACTTT. It specifies CASTREYNSPLHF.

V and J are TRBV9 and TRBJ2-2, with a tentative D call TRBD2 (6 bases). The CDR3 consists of 15 residues. The V gene lost 5 bases and the J gene lost 2 bases, with 13 bases spanning the gap. CDR1 is SGDLS and CDR2 is YYNGEE in the germline V gene. CDR3 in DNA: TGTGCCAGCAGTATTAGCGGAGGAAACACCGGGGAGCTGTTTTTT. As protein: CASSISGGNTGELFF.

The V gene is TRBV9, the J gene TRBJ1-6; D may be TRBD1 (5 bases). The CDR3 is 22 residues long. Germline V gene data show CDR1 as SGDLS and CDR2 as YYNGEE. V gave up 0 bases and J gave up 4 bases, with 29 bases separating them. The DNA for the CDR3 is TGTGCCAGCAGCGTAGAGGTTGACAGCCCCACACCTTTAAGCAAGTATAATTCACCCCTCCACTTT. This sequence encodes CASSVEVDSPTPLSKYNSPLHF.

This sequence joins TRBV7-3 and TRBJ2-2; D gene uncertain. CDR1 and CDR2 from the germline V gene are SGHTA and FQGTGA. The CDR3 sequence is 13 residues long. V was pared by 6 bases and J by 5 bases, with 10 bases between. CDR3: CASSQERTGELFF. The DNA of the CDR3 is TGTGCCAGCAGTCAGGAACGGACCGGGGAGCTGTTTTTT.

This sequence joins TRBV7-8 and TRBJ2-2, with D perhaps matching TRBD1 (7 bases). V was pared by 6 bases and J by 6 bases, with 11 bases between. This CDR3 has 13 residues. Germline assignment: CDR1 SGHVS and CDR2 FQNEAQ. For the CDR3, the DNA is TGTGCCAGCAGTCCAGGGGGGCCCGGGGAGCTGTTTTTT. This gives the protein CASSPGGPGELFF. Combining the CDR3 with reference TRBV7-8 and TRBJ2-2 gives the whole variable domain GAGVSQSPRYKVAKRGQDVALRCDPISGHVSLFWYQQALGQGPEFLTYFQNEAQLDKSGLPSDRFFAERPEGSVSTLKIQRTQQEDSAVYLCASSPGGPGELFFGEGSRLTVL.

In its sample, this clone was seen a few times. The V call is TRBV5-1, the J call TRBJ1-2; TRBD1 aligns across 8 bases. Germline CDR1 reads SGHRS; CDR2 reads YFSETQ. There are 17 residues in the CDR3. With 2 bases clipped from V and 5 bases from J, the junction kept 14 bases outside the gene matches. The CDR3 reads CASSFTGGERSQYGYTF. The CDR3 coding sequence is TGCGCCAGCAGCTTTACAGGGGGGGAAAGATCGCAATATGGCTACACCTTC.